This T cell receptor (beta chain) was identified in a study of blood T cell repertoires in COVID-19. At the level of the study: The origin of the acute and convalescent COVID-19 samples was the United States, Italy and Spain.

The study recruited people aged about 18 to 90 years across under 25 US areas. Cohorts were based on clinical histories the participants reported. Produced via immunoSEQ multiplex PCR; TCRdb's table is partial and in-frame only. The table shows about 270,000 clones, with around 89% occurring only once. This CDR3 has 12 amino acids. V trimming: 7 bases; J trimming: 4 bases; junction bases outside the gene matches: 5. Germline V gives CDR1 SQVTM, CDR2 ANQGSEA. The material sequenced was PBMCs or T cells enriched from blood (not recorded which). The sequence was obtained from a woman in her 30s with acute COVID-19. This chain links TRBV29-1 with TRBJ2-7, with TRBD1 matching over 9 bases. The CDR3 region is CSAGQGRYEQYF. The CDR3 DNA follows: TGCAGCGCGGGACAGGGAAGGTACGAGCAGTACTTC.